A single sample gave rise to the 10 T cell receptor beta chains below, sequenced in a study of cytomegalovirus exposure and HLA in healthy donors. With 60 Vbeta and 13 Jbeta primers, the PCR was carried out. The protocol was immunoSEQ multiplex PCR, while the TCRdb copy is restricted to in-frame clones and leaves out a portion. In the table there are under 150,000 clones, around four fifths of which are singletons. The sequencing input was PBMCs. These receptors were taken from a woman aged 40 to 55 in good health and CMV-seronegative.

V is TRBV9 and J is TRBJ1-4; the D gene is possibly TRBD1 (6 bases). Trimming pared 4 bases from V and 7 bases from J, leaving 17 bases between. The V gene's germline CDR1 is SGDLS and CDR2 YYNGEE. This CDR3 spans 15 amino acids. The CDR3 protein is CASSTRGRGTEKLFF. The CDR3 bases are TGTGCCAGCAGCACGCGAGGGAGGGGGACTGAAAAACTGTTTTTT.

The chain carries TRBV11-2 and TRBJ2-7, with TRBD2 identical over 9 bases. After removal of 5 bases from V and 0 bases from J, the junction contained 5 bases not matched to a gene. CDR1 is SGHAT and CDR2 is FQNNGV in the germline V gene. The CDR3 is 15 amino acids. The CDR3 is CASSIIAGVSYEQYF. CDR3 bases: TGTGCCAGCAGCATAATAGCGGGGGTCTCCTACGAGCAGTACTTC.

The chain links TRBV6-9 to TRBJ2-6; possible D gene TRBD2, 5 bases. CDR3 length: 21 amino acids. The germline CDR1 and CDR2 sequences are MNHGY and SVAAGI. Trimming stripped 5 bases from V and 4 bases from J, with 30 bases between. The CDR3 loop is CASSPNTSGERYGIGANVLTF. As DNA, the CDR3 is TGTGCCAGCAGTCCTAACACCTCTGGGGAGAGGTACGGTATCGGGGCCAACGTCCTGACTTTC.

This chain joins TRBV27 and TRBJ2-5; D perhaps matches TRBD2 (5 bases). The V and J ends lost 5 bases and 4 bases respectively, with 11 bases between them. CDR1 is MNHEY and CDR2 is SMNVEV in the germline V gene (reference sequence). The CDR3 extends over 13 amino acids. In DNA, the CDR3 is TGTGCCAGCAGTGAGGGAGCGCGAGAGACCCAGTACTTC. Encoded protein: CASSEGARETQYF.

The chain has TRBV4-1 and TRBJ1-6, with D possibly TRBD1 on 5 matching bases. V shed 0 bases and J shed 14 bases, with 14 bases lying between them. CDR1 and CDR2 from the germline V gene are MGHRA and YSYEKL. CDR3 length: 14 residues. The CDR3 is CASSQDNWGLALHF. CDR3 in DNA: TGCGCCAGCAGCCAAGATAATTGGGGACTTGCCCTCCACTTT.

The chain recombines TRBV4-2 with TRBJ1-1; D is unresolved. V was clipped by 1 base and J by 7 bases, with 13 bases between them. The CDR3 is made up of 14 amino acids. The germline gives CDR1 LGHNA, CDR2 YNFKEQ. The CDR3 DNA is TGTGCCAGCAGCCAAGGGTCGCCTCGAGGTGAAGCTTTCTTT. This translates into CASSQGSPRGEAFF.

This clone was recorded once. The chain links TRBV30 to TRBJ2-7; 10 nucleotides align to TRBD1. There are 14 residues in the CDR3. The germline CDR1 and CDR2 sequences are GTSNPN and SVGIG (reference sequence). Trimming took 3 bases from V and 11 from J; bases not matched to a gene: 13. In DNA, the CDR3 is TGTGCCTGGAGCGCGGGACAGGGGTACGGTCGGGAGTACTTC. As protein: CAWSAGQGYGREYF.

V gene TRBV11-3 combines with J gene TRBJ2-7; possible D gene TRBD2, 6 bases. V shed 3 bases and J shed 9 bases, with 18 bases lying between them. The CDR3 length is 14 residues. Germline V CDR1 and CDR2: SGHNT, YENEEA. The CDR3 region is CASSLGPIPGGQYF. DNA for the CDR3: TGTGCCAGCAGCTTGGGACCAATACCCGGGGGGCAGTACTTC.

The chain couples TRBV29-1 to TRBJ1-2; tentative D call: TRBD1 (6 bases). This CDR3 is built from 16 residues. V gave up 4 bases and J gave up 1 base, with 19 bases separating them. CDR1 and CDR2 from the germline V gene are SQVTM and ANQGSEA. Written as DNA, the CDR3 is TGCAGCGTTGTAGCCAGGGGTCGAACCAGTAACTATGGCTACACCTTC. Translating it yields CSVVARGRTSNYGYTF. The full variable domain, completed using reference TRBV29-1 and TRBJ1-2, is SAVISQKPSRDICQRGTSLTIQCQVDSQVTMMFWYRQQPGQSLTLIATANQGSEATYESGFVIDKFPISRPNLTFSTLTVSNMSPEDSSIYLCSVVARGRTSNYGYTFGSGTRLTVV.

The rearrangement uses TRBV5-6 and TRBJ1-2, with 8 nucleotides matching TRBD1. There are 16 residues in the CDR3. Trimming at V came to 0 bases and at J to 4 bases, leaving 8 bases not matched to a gene. Germline CDR1 reads SGHDT; CDR2 reads YYEEEE. CDR3 DNA sequence: TGTGCCAGCAGCTTGGTGTCCGACAGGGGCCCCTATGGCTACACCTTC. It encodes CASSLVSDRGPYGYTF.